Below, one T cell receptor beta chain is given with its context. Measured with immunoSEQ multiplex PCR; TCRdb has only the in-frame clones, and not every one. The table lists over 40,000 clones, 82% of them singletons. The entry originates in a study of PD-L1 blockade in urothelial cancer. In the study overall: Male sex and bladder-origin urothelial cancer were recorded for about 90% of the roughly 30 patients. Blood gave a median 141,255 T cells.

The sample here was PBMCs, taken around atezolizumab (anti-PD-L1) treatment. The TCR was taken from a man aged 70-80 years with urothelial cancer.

DNA of the CDR3: TGTGCCAGCAGCCCGGGACAGGGGGCGCGGGGTGAGCAGTTCTTC. Its translation: CASSPGQGARGEQFF. The V call is TRBV5-4, the J call TRBJ2-1; the match to TRBD1 covers 12 bases. Germline CDR1 is SGHNT and CDR2 is YYREEE (reference sequence). This CDR3 comprises 15 residues. V shed 4 bases, J shed 9 bases, and the junction held 8 bases outside the gene matches.